This T cell receptor beta chain was captured by sequencing in a study of cytomegalovirus exposure and HLA in healthy donors. Study results and caveats: It was reported in a later analysis that an Asian-associated ancestry cluster showed fewer N-insertions than the roughly 710-donor mean.

Note on this clone: The antigen is not known.

With 60 Vbeta and 13 Jbeta primers, the PCR was carried out. Libraries were prepared by immunoSEQ multiplex PCR; TCRdb keeps only in-frame clonotypes and omits some of them. The top ten clones hold 13% of a sample with 150,000 to 180,000 clones, 80% of them seen once. Specimen: PBMCs. This clonotype was obtained from a young man in good health and CMV-seropositive.

This CDR3 is CASSPDSRRGHF. In DNA form, the CDR3 reads TGTGCCAGCAGCCCCGACAGCCGGCGTGGGCACTTT. The chain has TRBV28 and TRBJ1-6, with D perhaps TRBD1 (5 bases). Germline CDR1 reads MDHEN; CDR2 reads SYDVKM. This CDR3 spans 12 amino acids. With 6 bases removed from V and 19 bases from J, the gap between germline ends came to 19 bases.